These 31 T cell receptor beta chains were sequenced from one sample in a study of blood T cell repertoires in COVID-19. Produced via immunoSEQ multiplex PCR; TCRdb's table is partial and in-frame only. The table includes 220,000 or so clones, more than 75% detected once. Sequencing used peripheral blood. The receptors shown here come from a woman older than 75 with COVID-19, enrolled during active disease.

The rearrangement joins TRBV19 to TRBJ2-5, with 7 bases aligning to TRBD2. V shed 3 bases and J 7 bases; nucleotides not matched to a gene: 8. The CDR3 is 14 residues long. Germline CDR1 LNHDA, CDR2 SQIVND (reference sequence). The CDR3 DNA reads TGTGCCAGTAGTATGCTCGGACTAGTGATGACCCAGTACTTC. Translated, it gives CASSMLGLVMTQYF.

V is TRBV29-1 and J is TRBJ1-1, with D unresolved. V was shortened by 5 bases and J by 0 bases, with 7 bases between the two germline ends. The CDR3 covers 12 residues. Germline values: CDR1 SQVTM, CDR2 ANQGSEA. The CDR3 DNA is TGCAGCGTTTCTGTAGTGAACACTGAAGCTTTCTTT. It encodes CSVSVVNTEAFF.

This clone was counted a single time. This chain connects TRBV30 to TRBJ2-7; tentative D call: TRBD1 (5 bases). This CDR3 contains 13 residues. V was shortened by 4 bases and J by 6 bases, with 16 bases between the two germline ends. The germline CDR1 and CDR2 sequences are GTSNPN and SVGIG (reference sequence). The CDR3 DNA is TGTGCCTGGATGCCTCCAGGGAAGGGCGAGCAGTACTTC. Amino acids: CAWMPPGKGEQYF.

CDR3 in DNA: TGTGCCAGCAGTTTCAGGGGTGATTCACCCCTCCACTTT. This translates into CASSFRGDSPLHF. The rearrangement uses TRBV6-6 and TRBJ1-6; a possible D gene is TRBD1 (6 bases). The length of the CDR3 is 13 residues. Trimming removed 4 bases at V and 8 bases at J, with 9 bases between. The germline V gene encodes CDR1 MNHNY and CDR2 SVGAGI (reference sequence).

The chain carries TRBV30 and TRBJ1-5; 10 bases map to TRBD1. Germline-derived CDR1 and CDR2 are GTSNPN and SVGIG (reference sequence). The CDR3 length is 14 residues. With V trimmed by 2 bases and J by 6 bases, 4 bases remained unmatched. CDR3 sequence reads: CAWSHRQGAQPQHF. In nucleotides, the CDR3 is TGTGCCTGGAGTCATCGACAGGGGGCTCAGCCCCAGCATTTT.

This rearrangement joins TRBV7-3 to TRBJ2-7; perhaps TRBD2 as D (5 bases). CDR3 length equals 13 residues. Germline lookup yields CDR1 SGHTA and CDR2 FQGTGA. Between the trimmed V and J ends, which lost 0 bases and 6 bases, there was a span of 9 bases. The CDR3 region is CASSLTTRSEQYF. The DNA for the CDR3 is TGTGCCAGCAGCTTAACAACTAGGAGCGAGCAGTACTTC.

The chain employs TRBV19 and TRBJ2-2; D not certain. In germline, CDR1 is LNHDA, CDR2 SQIVND (reference sequence). The CDR3 has 14 amino acids. V was trimmed by 2 bases and J by 8 bases, leaving 12 bases between them. The CDR3 spells CASSIPVPKGELFF. The CDR3 DNA follows: TGTGCCAGTAGTATACCGGTGCCTAAGGGGGAGCTGTTTTTT.

The CDR3 DNA follows: TGTGCCAGCAGCTTTATGCGGGGCAATAAAGAGACCCAGTACTTC. Amino acids: CASSFMRGNKETQYF. This sequence joins TRBV7-2 and TRBJ2-5; D is perhaps TRBD2 (6 bases). Deletions cut 3 bases from V and 3 bases from J, with 14 bases between. The germline CDR1 and CDR2 sequences are SGHTA and FQGNSA. This CDR3 is built from 15 residues.

The chain has TRBV6-1 and TRBJ1-1; TRBD1 matches at 10 bases. J was trimmed by 2 bases and V by 5 bases; bases with no gene match: 5. The CDR3 runs 15 residues. Germline CDR1 reads MNHNS; CDR2 reads SASEGT. As DNA, the CDR3 is TGTGCCAGCAGTTCCAGGGACAGGGGAAACACTGAAGCTTTCTTT. Amino acid sequence: CASSSRDRGNTEAFF.

This clone was detected only once. The chain is built from TRBV14 and TRBJ1-4; D call uncertain. The CDR3 spans 13 residues. CDR1 SGHDN and CDR2 FVKESK come from the germline V gene. Trimming took off 1 base at V and 7 bases at J, with 7 bases between the two ends. CDR3 nucleotide sequence: TGTGCCAGCAGCCAAGGAGCCCTTGAAAAACTGTTTTTT. As protein: CASSQGALEKLFF. Full variable domain (outside the CDR3, taken from reference TRBV14 and TRBJ1-4): EAGVTQFPSHSVIEKGQTVTLRCDPISGHDNLYWYRRVMGKEIKFLLHFVKESKQDESGMPNNRFLAERTGGTYSTLKVQPAELEDSGVYFCASSQGALEKLFFGSGTQLSVL.

This chain uses TRBV4-3 with TRBJ2-7; 7 nucleotides agree with TRBD1. The V segment lost 1 base and the J segment 1 base; nucleotides outside the gene matches: 4. The CDR3 extends over 15 amino acids. CDR1 is LGHNA and CDR2 is YSLEER in the germline V gene. CDR3 DNA sequence: TGCGCCAGCAGCCAAGTACAGGGGAATTCCTACGAGCAGTACTTC. The encoded protein is CASSQVQGNSYEQYF.

The genes are TRBV7-2 and TRBJ2-2; 7 nucleotides align to TRBD1. The CDR3 consists of 15 residues. The V gene end was trimmed by 1 base and the J gene end by 6 bases; junction bases not matched to a gene: 5. In germline, CDR1 is SGHTA, CDR2 FQGNSA. The CDR3 bases are TGTGCCAGCAGCTTAGGACAGGGCGGGTCCGGGGAGCTGTTTTTT. It is translated as CASSLGQGGSGELFF.

V usage is TRBV19 and J usage is TRBJ1-1; a weak D match, TRBD1 (6 bases). CDR1 is LNHDA and CDR2 is SQIVND in the germline V gene (reference sequence). There are 14 residues in the CDR3. V shed 7 bases and J shed 3 bases, with 15 bases lying between them. CDR3 in amino acids: CASTLTGLYTEAFF. CDR3 DNA: TGTGCCAGTACCCTGACAGGCCTTTACACTGAAGCTTTCTTT. Full variable domain (outside the CDR3, taken from reference TRBV19 and TRBJ1-1): DGGITQSPKYLFRKEGQNVTLSCEQNLNHDAMYWYRQDPGQGLRLIYYSQIVNDFQKGDIAEGYSVSREKKESFPLTVTSAQKNPTAFYLCASTLTGLYTEAFFGQGTRLTVV.

CDR3 sequence (DNA): TGTGCCAGTAATGAGGGAGGGTACACAGATACGCAGTATTTT. Its protein is CASNEGGYTDTQYF. This chain connects TRBV19 to TRBJ2-3, with 7 bases matching TRBD2. Germline V gene data show CDR1 as LNHDA and CDR2 as SQIVND (reference sequence). Trimming cost V 7 bases and J 2 bases; bases outside gene matches: 6. The CDR3 is made up of 14 amino acids.

This chain links TRBV12-5 with TRBJ1-5, with 7 bases aligning to TRBD1. Per germline, CDR1 LGHNT and CDR2 FRNRAP. The V segment lost 3 bases and the J segment 6 bases; nucleotides outside the gene matches: 11. The CDR3 spans 16 residues. The CDR3 here is CASGLARGLGVQPQHF. CDR3 DNA sequence: TGTGCTAGTGGTTTAGCAAGGGGGCTGGGCGTTCAGCCCCAGCATTTT.

The chain has TRBV5-1 and TRBJ2-3; TRBD1 aligns across 12 bases. The CDR3 length is 17 residues. Germline trimming cut 4 bases from V and 8 bases from J; bases unmatched to any gene: 14. CDR1 SGHRS and CDR2 YFSETQ come from the germline V gene. The CDR3 reads CASSREPGTGGRVTQYF. CDR3 nucleotide sequence: TGCGCCAGCAGCCGCGAGCCCGGGACAGGGGGCCGCGTTACGCAGTATTTT.

This clone was detected once. This rearrangement joins TRBV5-1 to TRBJ2-3; the match to TRBD2 covers 12 bases. The CDR3 has 15 amino acids. Trimming at V came to 4 bases and at J to 6 bases, leaving 6 bases not matched to a gene. Looked up from germline, CDR1 is SGHRS and CDR2 is YFSETQ. The CDR3: CASSPMTSGSDTQYF. CDR3 DNA: TGCGCCAGCAGCCCTATGACTAGCGGGAGTGATACGCAGTATTTT.

The J gene is TRBJ2-7, the V gene TRBV20-1, with D uncertain. Germline values: CDR1 DFQATT, CDR2 SNEGSKA (reference sequence). The V end lost 6 bases, the J end lost 6 bases, and 12 bases lay between the germline ends. The CDR3 spans 11 residues. This CDR3 is CSAGPASEQYF. CDR3 bases: TGCAGTGCCGGCCCAGCTAGCGAGCAGTACTTC.

This sequence joins TRBV5-4 and TRBJ1-1; 9 nucleotides line up with TRBD1. The J segment lost 5 bases and the V segment lost 5 bases, leaving 10 bases of the junction unmatched. This CDR3 spans 15 amino acids. Germline values: CDR1 SGHNT, CDR2 YYREEE (reference sequence). CDR3 coding DNA: TGTGCCAGCAGACCACAGGGGGCAGGGAGGACTGAAGCTTTCTTT. Translating gives CASRPQGAGRTEAFF. Drawing the rest from reference TRBV5-4 and TRBJ1-1, the complete variable domain is ETGVTQSPTHLIKTRGQQVTLRCSSQSGHNTVSWYQQALGQGPQFIFQYYREEENGRGNFPPRFSGLQFPNYSSELNVNALELDDSALYLCASRPQGAGRTEAFFGQGTRLTVV.

This chain connects TRBV28 to TRBJ2-7, with D maybe TRBD1 (6 bases). The CDR3 covers 13 residues. Trimming shortened V by 5 bases and J by 1 base, and 9 bases separated the two germline ends. Per the germline V gene, CDR1 is MDHEN and CDR2 is SYDVKM. The CDR3 DNA sequence: TGTGCCAGCAGTCAAACAGGGTCCTACGAGCAGTACTTC. Its protein product is CASSQTGSYEQYF.

The chain recombines TRBV5-1 with TRBJ1-4; 9 nucleotides align to TRBD1. Trimming at V came to 4 bases and at J to 5 bases, leaving 6 bases not matched to a gene. Germline V gene sequence: CDR1 SGHRS, CDR2 YFSETQ. The CDR3 length is 15 residues. The CDR3 DNA is TGCGCCAGCAGCCCTTACAGGGGGCCAAATGAAAAACTGTTTTTT. Translated: CASSPYRGPNEKLFF.

This clone was seen only once. V gene TRBV7-2 combines with J gene TRBJ2-2; TRBD2 aligns across 7 bases. CDR1 and CDR2 from the germline V gene are SGHTA and FQGNSA. This CDR3 is 15 amino acids long. Unmatched junction bases numbered 5, after V lost 3 bases and J lost 4 bases. CDR3 region: CASSLTGGSTGELFF. The CDR3 coding sequence is TGTGCCAGCAGCTTGACGGGAGGATCCACCGGGGAGCTGTTTTTT.

This clone was seen a few times. The chain uses TRBV10-3 and TRBJ2-6; 7 bases line up with TRBD1. Per germline, CDR1 ENHRY and CDR2 SYGVKD. This CDR3 spans 16 amino acids. V was clipped by 8 bases and J by 1 base; unmatched bases: 8. CDR3 amino acids: CAIYAGGWSGANVLTF. In nucleotides, the CDR3 is TGTGCCATCTATGCAGGGGGATGGTCTGGGGCCAACGTCCTGACTTTC.

The V and J genes are TRBV5-6 and TRBJ1-3, with D hard to call. The V gene's germline CDR1 is SGHDT and CDR2 YYEEEE. The CDR3 consists of 17 residues. V dropped 1 base and J dropped 2 bases, with 16 bases sitting between them. The CDR3 is CASSLRVMKTTGNTIYF. The CDR3 DNA is TGTGCCAGCAGCTTGCGGGTAATGAAGACCACTGGAAACACCATATATTTT.

This clone is a singleton in its sample. CDR3 region: CASSATAYSNQPQHF. In DNA form, the CDR3 reads TGTGCCAGCAGCGCCACAGCTTATAGCAATCAGCCCCAGCATTTT. This chain connects TRBV7-8 to TRBJ1-5; D uncertain. Trimming removed 5 bases at V and 0 bases at J, with 11 bases between. Germline values: CDR1 SGHVS, CDR2 FQNEAQ. The CDR3 extends over 15 amino acids. The full variable domain, completed using reference TRBV7-8 and TRBJ1-5, is GAGVSQSPRYKVAKRGQDVALRCDPISGHVSLFWYQQALGQGPEFLTYFQNEAQLDKSGLPSDRFFAERPEGSVSTLKIQRTQQEDSAVYLCASSATAYSNQPQHFGDGTRLSIL.

V is TRBV11-2 and J is TRBJ1-1; D not certain. V lost 8 bases and J 0 bases, leaving 10 bases between the germline ends. CDR1 and CDR2 (germline): SGHAT, FQNNGV. This CDR3 is 13 amino acids long. The CDR3 coding sequence is TGTGCCAGCTCCGGGAACTTGAACACTGAAGCTTTCTTT. Protein sequence: CASSGNLNTEAFF. The full variable domain, its missing parts supplied by reference TRBV11-2 and TRBJ1-1, is EAGVAQSPRYKIIEKRQSVAFWCNPISGHATLYWYQQILGQGPKLLIQFQNNGVVDDSQLPKDRFSAERLKGVDSTLKIQPAKLEDSAVYLCASSGNLNTEAFFGQGTRLTVV.

This clone has only one observation. The chain couples TRBV7-2 to TRBJ1-2, with TRBD1 matching 8 bases. The V and J ends lost 5 bases and 4 bases, in that order; junction bases with no gene match: 9. Germline V CDR1 and CDR2: SGHTA, FQGNSA. The CDR3 totals 15 residues. The CDR3 bases are TGTGCCAGCAGCCCAGGACAGGGCCTGGGCTATGGCTACACCTTC. Translation: CASSPGQGLGYGYTF.

The J gene is TRBJ2-1, the V gene TRBV5-4; D is undetermined. V gave up 0 bases and J gave up 12 bases, with 10 bases separating them. This CDR3 is built from 12 residues. Germline V CDR1 and CDR2: SGHNT, YYREEE (reference sequence). The chain's CDR3 is CASSLGLTGQFF. In nucleotides, the CDR3 is TGTGCCAGCAGCTTGGGCCTGACGGGGCAGTTCTTC.

V is TRBV24-1 and J is TRBJ2-3; D possibly corresponds to TRBD1 (7 bases). CDR1 is KGHDR, CDR2 SFDVKD, per germline. This CDR3 has 15 residues. Trimming stripped 3 bases from V and 0 bases from J, with 9 bases between. The CDR3 DNA sequence: TGTGCCACCAGTGATGCGGGACAGAGCACAGATACGCAGTATTTT. As protein: CATSDAGQSTDTQYF.

The V call is TRBV11-2, the J call TRBJ2-7; 7 bases align to TRBD2. Germline loops: CDR1 SGHAT, CDR2 FQNNGV. V trimming: 1 base; J trimming: 3 bases; junction bases outside the gene matches: 9. CDR3 length: 16 residues. The CDR3 protein is CASSLGGRGGVYEQYF. The CDR3 coding sequence is TGTGCCAGCAGCTTAGGAGGGAGGGGAGGTGTCTACGAGCAGTACTTC.

This chain links TRBV3-1 (or the pseudogene TRBV3-2) with TRBJ2-1; D is unclear. The germline V and J ends were trimmed by 1 base and 2 bases, with 6 bases remaining between them. CDR3 length: 14 amino acids. Germline assignment: CDR1 LGHDT and CDR2 YNNKEL (reference sequence). CDR3 region: CASSQGAPYNEQFF. The DNA for the CDR3 is TGTGCCAGCAGCCAAGGAGCCCCCTACAATGAGCAGTTCTTC.